This T cell receptor (beta chain) was identified during a study of PD-L1 blockade in urothelial cancer. Across the study: Per blood sample, T cells had a median of approximately 150,000.

The assay was immunoSEQ multiplex PCR, and TCRdb's table has in-frame clones only and misses some. The sample shows about 50,000 clones, 86% of them seen only once. The CDR3 length is 16 residues. Germline CDR1 and CDR2: WNHNN and SYGVQD (reference sequence). V was pared by 4 bases and J by 2 bases, with 14 bases between. Time point in this sample: pretreatment peripheral blood. This receptor was identified in a man aged 60 to 69 with urothelial cancer. The chain joins TRBV10-1 to TRBJ2-2; TRBD1 is a possible D gene (5 bases). This specimen consisted of PBMCs, obtained around atezolizumab (anti-PD-L1) treatment. CDR3 in amino acids: CASSGGLQGNTGELFF. Here the CDR3 DNA reads TGCGCCAGCAGTGGAGGTTTGCAGGGCAACACCGGGGAGCTGTTTTTT.